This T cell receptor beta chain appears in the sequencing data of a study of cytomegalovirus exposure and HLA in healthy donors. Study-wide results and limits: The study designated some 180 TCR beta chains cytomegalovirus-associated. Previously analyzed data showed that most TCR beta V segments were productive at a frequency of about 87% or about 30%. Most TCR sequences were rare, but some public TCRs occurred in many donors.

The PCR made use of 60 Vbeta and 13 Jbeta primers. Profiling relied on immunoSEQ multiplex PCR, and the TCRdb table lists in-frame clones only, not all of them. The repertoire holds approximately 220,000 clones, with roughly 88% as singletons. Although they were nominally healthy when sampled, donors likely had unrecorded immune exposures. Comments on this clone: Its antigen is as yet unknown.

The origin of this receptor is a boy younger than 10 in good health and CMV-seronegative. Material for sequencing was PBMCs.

CDR3 protein: CASSRQPQTYEQYF. The CDR3 nucleotides read TGTGCCAGCAGCAGACAGCCTCAAACCTACGAGCAGTACTTC. The J gene is TRBJ2-5, the V gene TRBV6-5, with TRBD1 as a possible D gene (5 bases). The DNA matches TRBJ2-7 better at its end, which makes the J call doubtful. CDR3 length: 14 amino acids. Germline values: CDR1 MNHEY, CDR2 SVGAGI.